The rows below give T cell receptor beta chains drawn from one sample of a study of blood T cell repertoires in COVID-19. Clones were read by immunoSEQ multiplex PCR, and TCRdb kept only the in-frame ones, dropping some. The sample yields 250,000 to 350,000 clones, 75% to 95% seen once. Sequencing was done on a sample of peripheral blood. These receptor sequences come from a woman aged 25 to 39 with COVID-19, enrolled during active disease. Each CDR3 is given with its conserved first and last residue. A D gene is named only where the DNA matches it firmly. Clone size, where shown, is once, few, many, or a class for clones that have expanded.

few,TRBD1,TRBV6-6,TRBJ2-1,TGTGCCAGCAGAAAGAGACAGGGGAGCTCCTACAATGAGCAGTTCTTC,CASRKRQGSSYNEQFF
NA,TRBD1,TRBV14,TRBJ1-2,TGTGCCAGCAGCCGGGACAGTAACTATGGCTACACCTTC,CASSRDSNYGYTF
NA,NA,TRBV28,TRBJ2-7,TGTGCCAGCAGTTTGTACCTACCGAGACTCTCCTACGAGCAGTACTTC,CASSLYLPRLSYEQYF
NA,TRBD1,TRBV15,TRBJ2-1,TGTGCCACCAGCGGCGACAGGGGGGTTAGGAATGAGCAGTTCTTC,CATSGDRGVRNEQFF
NA,NA,TRBV2,TRBJ2-1,TGTGCCAGCAGTGTTGCTCAGGGGGGTGAGCAGTTCTTC,CASSVAQGGEQFF
NA,NA,TRBV12-3/TRBV12-4,TRBJ2-5,TGTGCCAGCAGTCGGGCCGGGGAGGAGACCCAGTACTTC,CASSRAGEETQYF
NA,NA,TRBV5-1,TRBJ2-1,TGCGCCAGCAGCTGGCACAGGGAAGATGAGCAGTTCTTC,CASSWHREDEQFF
NA,NA,TRBV5-1,TRBJ1-1,TGCGCCAGCAGCCAGGACAGTGGCGACACTGAAGCTTTCTTT,CASSQDSGDTEAFF
NA,NA,TRBV4-3,TRBJ1-4,TGCGCCAGCAGCCAGGCTCCGACAGCCTATAATGAAAAACTGTTTTTT,CASSQAPTAYNEKLFF
NA,NA,TRBV6-1,TRBJ2-7,TGTGCCAGCAGTGAAGCAGGGACACCGCCCTACGAGCAGTACTTC,CASSEAGTPPYEQYF
NA,TRBD1,TRBV20-1,TRBJ1-2,TGCAGTGCTAGTGAAGGTGGGACAGGGAACTATGGCTACACCTTC,CSASEGGTGNYGYTF
NA,NA,TRBV15,TRBJ2-1,TGTGCCACCAGCAGGTGGACAGTCGATGAGCAGTTCTTC,CATSRWTVDEQFF
NA,TRBD1,TRBV28,TRBJ1-4,TGTGCCAGCAACACTCCGGGACAGAATGAAAAACTGTTTTTT,CASNTPGQNEKLFF
NA,NA,TRBV10-1,TRBJ1-2,TGCGCCAGCAGTGAGACCCAGGGGTATGGCTACACCTTC,CASSETQGYGYTF
NA,TRBD2,TRBV4-1,TRBJ2-5,TGCGCCAGCAGCCTGGGACTAGCGGGGGGCATAAGGGAGACCCAGTACTTC,CASSLGLAGGIRETQYF
NA,NA,TRBV9,TRBJ2-7,TGTGCCAGCAGCGTAGGTCCAGAGGCTCTCTACGAGCAGTACTTC,CASSVGPEALYEQYF
NA,TRBD1,TRBV10-3,TRBJ2-7,TGTGCCATCAGTGAAGGGACAGGGTTCTACGAGCAGTACTTC,CAISEGTGFYEQYF
NA,TRBD1,TRBV19,TRBJ1-5,TGTGCCAGTAGTACAAGACAGGGATCGGGCAATCAGCCCCAGCATTTT,CASSTRQGSGNQPQHF
NA,NA,TRBV11-3,TRBJ1-1,TGTGCCAGCAGCCTACCGGGTTCCGCTGAAGCTTTCTTT,CASSLPGSAEAFF
NA,TRBD1,TRBV6-5,TRBJ2-4,TGTGCCAGCAGCCGACAGGGGGCCGAGGACATTCAGTACTTC,CASSRQGAEDIQYF
NA,NA,TRBV11-1,TRBJ2-7,TGTGCCAGCAGCTTAGCGAGAACAGGCTACGAGCAGTACTTC,CASSLARTGYEQYF
NA,NA,TRBV13,TRBJ1-1,TGTGCCAGCAGCCCAAGTCCCGGGACTGGGGATGAAGCTTTCTTT,CASSPSPGTGDEAFF
NA,TRBD2,TRBV9,TRBJ2-7,TGTGCCAGCAGCGTAGCTAGCGGGATTTACGAGCAGTACTTC,CASSVASGIYEQYF
NA,TRBD2,TRBV4-1,TRBJ2-4,TGCGCCAGCAGCCCTTTAGCGGGTCTAGCCAAAAACATTCAGTACTTC,CASSPLAGLAKNIQYF
NA,NA,TRBV24-1,TRBJ2-7,TGTGCCACCAGTGGGCTCTCGGGGGAGCAGTACTTC,CATSGLSGEQYF
NA,TRBD2,TRBV4-2,TRBJ2-5,TGTGCCAGCAGCCAAGATCCTAGCGGGAGGGCCGTTATGGAGACCCAGTACTTC,CASSQDPSGRAVMETQYF
NA,NA,TRBV4-3,TRBJ2-7,TGCGCCAGCAGCAAAACAGGGTTCCACGAGCAGTACTTC,CASSKTGFHEQYF
NA,NA,TRBV28,TRBJ2-6,TGTGCCAGCAGTCCCATCTCTGGGGCCAACGTCCTGACTTTC,CASSPISGANVLTF
NA,NA,TRBV6-5,TRBJ2-7,TGTGCCAGCAGTCTAGGCTACGAGCAGTACTTC,CASSLGYEQYF
few,NA,TRBV28,TRBJ1-1,TGTGCCAGCAGCCAAGGGGTGAGAACTGAAGCTTTCTTT,CASSQGVRTEAFF
NA,NA,TRBV28,TRBJ2-1,TGTGCCAGCTTAGCCCGGGATGAGCAGTTCTTC,CASLARDEQFF